The rows below give T cell receptor beta chains drawn from one sample of a study of cytomegalovirus exposure and HLA in healthy donors. Some clones are missing from TCRdb's copy, which holds only in-frame ones; the method was immunoSEQ multiplex PCR. In the table there are roughly 180,000 clones, roughly 80% of which are singletons. Sequences were obtained from PBMCs. The receptors derive from a male donor in good health and CMV-seronegative. The CDR3 runs from the conserved cysteine through the conserved F or W.

V gene,J gene,CDR3 protein
TRBV4-1,TRBJ1-3,CASSLHRGGNTIYF
TRBV28,TRBJ1-6,CASRSTGTGLYSPLHF
TRBV4-3,TRBJ1-4,CASSQVTGAAELFF
TRBV19,TRBJ2-5,CASSNSGQGIQETQYF
TRBV6-6,TRBJ1-2,CASSGDRVHGYTF
TRBV19,TRBJ2-7,CASSIPGLEQYF
TRBV6-5,TRBJ1-3,CATRDSLLSGNTIYF
TRBV7-5,TRBJ2-7,CVRSLGNEQYF
TRBV28,TRBJ2-7,CASSPPEGPARYEQYF
TRBV9,TRBJ2-2,CASSANQGSRELFF
TRBV4-3,TRBJ1-1,CASSQEPHGGGNTEAFF
TRBV4-2,TRBJ2-7,CASSQGTGTGSYEQYF
TRBV7-2,TRBJ2-2,CASRDHGDTGELFF
TRBV28,TRBJ1-1,CASSLHSPGQGTEAFF
TRBV28,TRBJ1-5,CASTSGYQPQHF
TRBV7-9,TRBJ2-2,CASSPTGPGELFF
TRBV29-1,TRBJ1-3,CSVAENLSGNTIYF
TRBV7-2,NA,CASSLSSGARNEQYF
TRBV7-8,TRBJ2-7,CASSLVGSPQYF
TRBV7-8,TRBJ2-7,CASSLAGGYYDEQYF
TRBV19,TRBJ2-5,CATSGQRQETQYF
TRBV6-4,TRBJ1-2,CASSQTGIYGYTF
TRBV5-1,TRBJ1-1,CASSGTVMNTEAFF
TRBV19,TRBJ2-4,CASSILAGGKNIQYF
TRBV19,TRBJ2-3,CASSIDPGAKDLGTQYF
TRBV19,TRBJ2-1,CASSSSGTGGVLALRGNEQFF
TRBV19,TRBJ2-1,CASSMGASGIIEQFF
TRBV2,TRBJ2-3,CASSEFNTRDYRTDTQYF
TRBV9,TRBJ2-2,CASSSFLREGTGELFF
TRBV10-3,TRBJ2-1,CATRTNTGDEQFF
TRBV27,TRBJ2-7,CASSLSRLREFTYEQYF
TRBV10-3,TRBJ1-2,CAISDLAGQGVAYTF
TRBV7-6,TRBJ2-7,CASSFATGTSGRAGEQYF
TRBV5-1,TRBJ2-3,CASSLERLSTDTQYF
TRBV6-5,TRBJ1-1,CASSMTRTLNTEAFF
TRBV5-6,TRBJ1-6,CASSLFTGANSPLHF
TRBV5-4,TRBJ2-3,CASRSVGNGADTQYF
TRBV5-1,TRBJ1-2,CASSSAFGQGTNYGYTF
TRBV29-1,TRBJ2-7,CSVEVGGNYEQYF